The source of this T cell receptor (beta chain) is a study of blood T cells in healthy people across ages. This clonotype was counted a few times. There are 13 residues in the CDR3. Germline-derived CDR1 and CDR2 are ENHRY and SYGVKD. Trimming removed 3 bases at V and 4 bases at J, with 9 bases between. The use of a sample-barcoded 5' primer and a J-beta primer mix characterized a second PCR of about 7 to 12 cycles. Each cDNA molecule, via a template-switch adaptor with 12 random nucleotides, was tagged. A minimum of 2.5 million CDR3-containing paired-end reads was obtained for each sample. Via MiXCR, TCRdb re-called the 5' RACE reads, giving one row per CDR3 protein. This table holds approximately 760,000 distinct CDR3 sequences, roughly 25% found once. The same sample was also studied in work on T cells of mothers and their children. That paper notes: The authors identified no persistent microchimeric T cell clones.

The chain links TRBV10-3 to TRBJ1-1; no clear D gene. Sequencing was carried out using blood. The source of this sequence is a boy aged 5-17 years in good health. The CDR3, as DNA: TGTGCCATCAGTGATACGAGAACCACTGAAGCTTTCTTT. Its protein product is CAISDTRTTEAFF.